The rows below give T cell receptor beta chains drawn from one sample of a study of control samples from healthy donors and cancer patients. Using immunoSEQ multiplex PCR, the repertoire was profiled, and TCRdb retains in-frame clones only, with some absent. The table has some 130,000 clones, around 90% seen once. Input material: blood. The receptors originated from a man aged 35-49 years in good health. Both conserved end residues are part of each CDR3. D genes are given only for firm matches. Clone sizes are given selectively: once, few, many, or a class where the clone is expanded.

CDR3aa | CDR3nt | v_gene | abundance | j_gene | d_gene
CASSLSFGPQPQHF | TGTGCCAGCAGTTTAAGCTTTGGGCCTCAGCCCCAGCATTTT | TRBV28 | - | TRBJ1-5 | -
CASSSGQGANSPLHF | TGTGCCAGCAGCTCGGGGCAGGGGGCGAATTCACCCCTCCACTTT | TRBV5-4 | - | TRBJ1-6 | TRBD1
CASNTAGVEAFF | TGTGCCAGCAATACAGCAGGGGTTGAAGCTTTCTTT | TRBV6-5 | once | TRBJ1-1 | -
CASSLGGGGTDTQYF | TGTGCCAGCAGTTTGGGAGGGGGTGGCACAGATACGCAGTATTTT | TRBV28 | - | TRBJ2-3 | -
CASRADGFNYGYTF | TGTGCCAGCAGAGCCGACGGATTTAACTATGGCTACACCTTC | TRBV2 | - | TRBJ1-2 | -
CASSITGDRDEKLFF | TGTGCCAGCAGTATCACGGGGGACAGGGACGAAAAACTGTTTTTT | TRBV27 | - | TRBJ1-4 | TRBD1
CASSQVQESPLHF | TGTGCCAGCAGCCAAGTACAAGAGTCACCCCTCCACTTT | TRBV3-1/TRBV3-2 | - | TRBJ1-6 | -
CAHRDPVRDTQYF | TGTGCCCACCGGGACCCAGTTCGGGATACGCAGTATTTT | TRBV2 | - | TRBJ2-3 | -
CASEGGSAYEQYF | TGTGCCAGCGAAGGGGGGTCAGCCTACGAGCAGTACTTC | TRBV28 | - | TRBJ2-7 | -
CASSTNRLGQPQHF | TGTGCCAGTAGTACGAATAGACTAGGACAGCCCCAGCATTTT | TRBV19 | - | TRBJ1-5 | -
CASSLTTPRATAGSYEQYF | TGTGCCAGCAGCCTTACCACACCTCGGGCCACAGCTGGATCCTACGAGCAGTACTTC | TRBV7-9 | - | TRBJ2-7 | -
CASSLETGYGYTF | TGCGCCAGCAGCTTGGAGACAGGGTATGGCTACACCTTC | TRBV5-1 | - | TRBJ1-2 | TRBD1
CASGLASQGKPLHF | TGTGCTAGTGGTTTGGCCTCACAGGGTAAGCCCCTCCACTTT | TRBV12-5 | - | TRBJ1-6 | -
CSARTAYGYTF | TGCAGTGCTCGGACAGCCTATGGCTACACCTTC | TRBV20-1 | - | TRBJ1-2 | -
CASSLGQLSEAFF | TGTGCCAGCTCGCTGGGACAGCTATCTGAAGCTTTCTTT | TRBV18 | - | TRBJ1-1 | TRBD1
CASSSRGGKNIQYF | TGTGCCAGCAGTTCCAGGGGAGGCAAAAACATTCAGTACTTC | TRBV28 | - | TRBJ2-4 | -
CASSASGTGGYEQYF | TGTGCCAGCAGCGCATCCGGGACAGGGGGCTACGAGCAGTACTTC | TRBV9 | - | TRBJ2-7 | TRBD1
CASSDDRDRVNEQYF | TGTGCCAGCAGCGACGACCGGGACAGGGTCAACGAGCAGTACTTC | TRBV25-1 | - | TRBJ2-7 | TRBD1
CASSQATGQGREQYF | TGCGCCAGCAGCCAAGCCACAGGACAGGGTAGGGAGCAGTACTTC | TRBV4-1 | - | TRBJ2-7 | TRBD1
CASSWRGIEVTEAFF | TGTGCCAGCAGCTGGCGGGGTATTGAGGTCACTGAAGCTTTCTTT | TRBV7-8 | - | TRBJ1-1 | -
CASSIAGGATYNEQFF | TGTGCCAGTAGTATAGCTGGGGGGGCTACCTACAATGAGCAGTTCTTC | TRBV19 | - | TRBJ2-1 | -
CASSPRRGPSYEQYF | TGTGCCAGCAGCCCCAGACGGGGACCCTCCTACGAGCAGTACTTC | TRBV7-2 | - | TRBJ2-7 | -
CASSQVGGNEKLFF | TGTGCCAGCAGCCAAGTCGGGGGTAATGAAAAACTGTTTTTT | TRBV3-1/TRBV3-2 | - | TRBJ1-4 | -
CASSFPGTVNTEAFF | TGTGCCAGCAGCTTCCCCGGGACAGTGAACACTGAAGCTTTCTTT | TRBV5-4 | - | TRBJ1-1 | TRBD1
CASSGRVDVRDTQYF | TGTGCCAGTTCTGGGAGGGTAGATGTCCGGGATACGCAGTATTTT | TRBV2 | once | TRBJ2-3 | TRBD2
CASSVTGDEQYF | TGTGCCAGCAGCGTTACAGGGGACGAGCAGTACTTC | TRBV11-2 | medium-sized | TRBJ2-7 | TRBD1
CASSLNRRANQPQHF | TGTGCCAGCAGCTTAAACAGAAGGGCCAATCAGCCCCAGCATTTT | TRBV5-6 | - | TRBJ1-5 | -
CASSSKDRVETQYF | TGTGCCAGCAGCTCGAAGGACAGGGTAGAGACCCAGTACTTC | TRBV5-4 | - | TRBJ2-5 | TRBD1
CASSPGTSGGPRLEQYF | TGCGCCAGCAGCCCAGGGACTAGCGGGGGGCCCCGATTGGAGCAGTACTTC | TRBV5-1 | - | TRBJ2-7 | TRBD2
CASSTVRGGGDTQYF | TGTGCCAGCAGTACCGTGCGGGGGGGCGGAGATACGCAGTATTTT | TRBV27 | - | TRBJ2-3 | TRBD2
CASIRGLEETQYF | TGTGCCAGCATCCGCGGACTGGAGGAGACCCAGTACTTC | TRBV6-6 | - | TRBJ2-5 | -
CASSTDRGPGGYTF | TGTGCCAGCAGCACGGACAGGGGGCCGGGAGGCTACACCTTC | TRBV13 | - | TRBJ1-2 | TRBD1
CASSLAELAGVVSEQYF | TGTGCCAGCAGCTTAGCCGAACTAGCGGGGGTCGTAAGTGAGCAGTACTTC | TRBV7-9 | few | TRBJ2-7 | TRBD2
CASSGDSPWIFSTDTQYF | TGTGCCAGCAGTGGAGACAGCCCCTGGATCTTTAGCACAGATACGCAGTATTTT | TRBV6-1 | - | TRBJ2-3 | -
CASSPTGHITRDTQYF | TGTGCCAGCAGCCCGACGGGCCATATAACGAGGGATACGCAGTATTTT | TRBV7-2 | - | TRBJ2-3 | -
CAPAVPWSADTQYF | TGTGCGCCCGCGGTACCCTGGAGTGCAGATACGCAGTATTTT | TRBV21-1 | - | TRBJ2-3 | -
CASSLAGGSGELFF | TGTGCCAGCAGCTTGGCGGGGGGATCCGGGGAGCTGTTTTTT | TRBV5-5 | - | TRBJ2-2 | TRBD2
CASSPGRIIETQYF | TGTGCCAGCAGCCCGGGACGGATTATAGAGACCCAGTACTTC | TRBV7-8 | - | TRBJ2-5 | -
CASSLLSGLSGNTIYF | TGTGCCAGCAGCTTATTATCCGGGCTCTCTGGAAACACCATATATTTT | TRBV11-2 | - | TRBJ1-3 | -
CASSGRQGGIETQYF | TGTGCCAGCAGCGGTAGACAGGGGGGTATCGAGACCCAGTACTTC | TRBV11-2 | - | TRBJ2-5 | TRBD1
CSARQAANYGYTF | TGCAGCGCGAGACAGGCCGCTAACTATGGCTACACCTTC | TRBV29-1 | once | TRBJ1-2 | -
CAISGTGTGGETQYF | TGTGCCATCAGTGGGACCGGGACAGGGGGAGAGACCCAGTACTTC | TRBV10-3 | - | TRBJ2-5 | TRBD1
CASSLDRGRSAAQYF | TGCGCCAGCAGCTTGGACAGGGGGCGGTCAGCGGCCCAGTACTTC | TRBV5-1 | - | TRBJ2-5 | TRBD1
CASSLKGPSSGNTIYF | TGTGCCAGCAGCTTAAAGGGCCCAAGCTCTGGAAACACCATATATTTT | TRBV7-8 | once | TRBJ1-3 | -
CASSFLSQPQHF | TGTGCCAGCAGTTTTTTGTCCCAGCCCCAGCATTTT | TRBV12-3/TRBV12-4 | - | TRBJ1-5 | -
CASSPSTGRTYDEQYF | TGTGCCAGCAGCCCATCCACGGGGCGTACGTACGACGAGCAGTACTTC | TRBV5-6 | - | TRBJ2-7 | -
CASSPSVDTEAFF | TGTGCCAGCAGCCCCTCTGTGGACACTGAAGCTTTCTTT | TRBV9 | - | TRBJ1-1 | -
CASTLERGSYNEQFF | TGTGCCAGCACCCTCGAGCGGGGGTCCTACAATGAGCAGTTCTTC | TRBV5-4 | - | TRBJ2-1 | TRBD2
CASTKSWEQFF | TGTGCCAGCACGAAATCCTGGGAGCAGTTCTTC | TRBV7-9 | - | TRBJ2-1 | -
CASNLGTGDNEQFF | TGTGCCAGTAATCTCGGGACCGGGGACAATGAGCAGTTCTTC | TRBV19 | - | TRBJ2-1 | -
CASSAVGMNTEAFF | TGTGCCAGCAGTGCCGTCGGGATGAACACTGAAGCTTTCTTT | TRBV25-1 | few | TRBJ1-1 | -
CASRESLATEYF | TGTGCCAGCAGAGAAAGCTTAGCTACGGAGTACTTC | TRBV2 | - | TRBJ2-7 | -
CASSSGGGIYGYTF | TGCGCCAGCAGTTCCGGGGGAGGGATCTATGGCTACACCTTC | TRBV5-1 | - | TRBJ1-2 | -